The 23 T cell receptor beta chains reported below all come from one sample, sequenced in a study of shared clonotypes between healthy human individuals. The method was immunoSEQ multiplex PCR; TCRdb's version includes in-frame clones alone and lacks a portion of them. The sample lists under 750,000 clones; about two thirds were seen once. The sample taken for sequencing was memory CD4+ T cells sorted from blood. Subset here: CD45RA-negative fraction. Every receptor here comes from a woman in her 30s in good health.

This clone was seen just once. The chain couples TRBV11-3 to TRBJ1-4; D is uncertain. V was trimmed by 5 bases and J by 8 bases, leaving 15 bases between them. This CDR3 has 14 amino acids. Germline CDR1 SGHNT, CDR2 YENEEA. The chain's CDR3 is CASSPDAGREKLFF. The CDR3 DNA reads TGTGCCAGCAGCCCCGACGCGGGTCGGGAAAAACTGTTTTTT. Looking up the rest from reference TRBV11-3 and TRBJ1-4 gives the full variable domain: EAGVVQSPRYKIIEKKQPVAFWCNPISGHNTLYWYLQNLGQGPELLIRYENEEAVDDSQLPKDRFSAERLKGVDSTLKIQPAELGDSAVYLCASSPDAGREKLFFGSGTQLSVL.

This clone has just one count. The chain employs TRBV10-1 and TRBJ1-1, with TRBD1 matching over 8 bases. V lost 5 bases and J lost 4; bases outside the gene matches: 6. The CDR3 has 14 residues. Per germline, CDR1 WNHNN and CDR2 SYGVQD (reference sequence). The CDR3 DNA is TGCGCCAGCAGTCACAGGGGGGACCCCACTGAAGCTTTCTTT. Translating gives CASSHRGDPTEAFF.

The J gene is TRBJ1-2, the V gene TRBV2, with a possible D match to TRBD1 (6 bases). Trimming shortened V by 0 bases and J by 4 bases, and 9 bases separated the two germline ends. CDR1 SNHLY and CDR2 FYNNEI come from the germline V gene. CDR3 size: 14 residues. The CDR3 region has the DNA TGTGCCAGCAGTGAAGCGGACAGTTCCTATGGCTACACCTTC. This translates into CASSEADSSYGYTF.

This chain joins TRBV11-3 and TRBJ2-1; tentatively, D is TRBD1 (6 bases). Trimming took off 1 base at V and 7 bases at J, with 20 bases between the two ends. Germline assignment: CDR1 SGHNT and CDR2 YENEEA. This CDR3 comprises 17 residues. The CDR3 DNA reads as TGTGCCAGCAGCTTAGCGAGGGGGTCTAATACATTGAATGAGCAGTTCTTC. Its protein product is CASSLARGSNTLNEQFF.

The V call is TRBV7-2, the J call TRBJ2-7; D unresolved. Germline CDR1 reads SGHTA; CDR2 reads FQGNSA. The CDR3 has 13 amino acids. Trimming took 0 bases from V and 4 from J, leaving 7 bases between them. The CDR3 DNA follows: TGTGCCAGCAGCTTAGCCGCCTCATACGAGCAGTACTTC. This encodes CASSLAASYEQYF.

The chain has TRBV7-6 and TRBJ2-5; TRBD1 aligns across 8 bases. This CDR3 comprises 15 residues. Unmatched junction bases numbered 12, after V lost 6 bases and J lost 6 bases. CDR1 SGHVS and CDR2 FNYEAQ come from the germline V gene. CDR3 DNA sequence: TGTGCCAGCAGTCCTCATTTTACAGGGGGAAAGACCCAGTACTTC. Translation gives CASSPHFTGGKTQYF.

This sequence joins TRBV9 and TRBJ1-2; D might be TRBD1 (6 bases). With 4 bases removed from V and 8 bases from J, the gap between germline ends came to 24 bases. This CDR3 comprises 16 residues. The germline V gene has CDR1 SGDLS and CDR2 YYNGEE. This chain's CDR3 is CASSPRGVGRSRGYTF. CDR3 DNA: TGTGCCAGCAGCCCGAGGGGGGTAGGGAGATCACGGGGCTACACCTTC.

This chain joins TRBV5-4 and TRBJ2-3; D remains unclear. The germline gives CDR1 SGHNT, CDR2 YYREEE (reference sequence). The V end lost 0 bases, the J end lost 0 bases, and 11 bases lay between the germline ends. This CDR3 is built from 16 residues. The CDR3 DNA reads TGTGCCAGCAGCTTGGGCGTCGGATATAGCACAGATACGCAGTATTTT. This gives the protein CASSLGVGYSTDTQYF.

This chain links TRBV6-5 with TRBJ2-7; D unresolved. V dropped 8 bases and J dropped 5 bases, with 13 bases sitting between them. The CDR3 is 12 amino acids. Germline loops: CDR1 MNHEY, CDR2 SVGAGI. The CDR3 sequence: CASWAQSNEQYF. CDR3 nucleotide sequence: TGTGCCAGCTGGGCTCAAAGCAACGAGCAGTACTTC.

In this sample, this clone turned up a few times. Within the sample, other DNA sequences also encode this same CDR3. The chain is built from TRBV19 and TRBJ1-5, with TRBD1 matching 8 bases. Germline CDR1 LNHDA, CDR2 SQIVND (reference sequence). J gave up 2 bases and V 9 bases, and 3 bases lay outside the gene matches. This CDR3 spans 13 amino acids. The CDR3 nucleotides read TGTGCCAGCTTGGGACAGGGCAATCAGCCCCAGCATTTT. It codes for CASLGQGNQPQHF.

This clone was recorded a few times. The chain is built from TRBV5-5 and TRBJ2-2; D remains ambiguous. Germline CDR1 and CDR2: SGHKS and YYEKEE (reference sequence). Trimming took off 2 bases at V and 0 bases at J, with 8 bases between the two ends. The CDR3 consists of 15 residues. Here the CDR3 reads CASSLGRTNTGELFF. The CDR3 coding sequence is TGTGCCAGCAGCTTAGGACGTACGAACACCGGGGAGCTGTTTTTT.

With respect to this clone: This same CDR3 is encoded by further DNA sequences in the sample. The chain uses TRBV6-1 and TRBJ1-1; TRBD1 is a possible D gene (6 bases). The CDR3 totals 12 residues. V lost 9 bases and J 0 bases, leaving 8 bases between the germline ends. Germline CDR1 MNHNS, CDR2 SASEGT. Here the CDR3 reads CASRTVNTEAFF. In nucleotides, the CDR3 is TGTGCCAGTAGGACAGTGAACACTGAAGCTTTCTTT.

This rearrangement joins TRBV6-5 to TRBJ1-5; D gene unclear. V was clipped by 2 bases and J by 7 bases, with 9 bases between them. The CDR3 loop spans 13 amino acids. Germline CDR1 reads MNHEY; CDR2 reads SVGAGI. The CDR3 protein is CASSYGESQPQHF. For the CDR3, the DNA is TGTGCCAGCAGTTACGGGGAGAGCCAGCCCCAGCATTTT.

The chain recombines TRBV6-1 with TRBJ1-1; 7 bases are a match to TRBD1. V trimming: 5 bases; J trimming: 4 bases; junction bases outside the gene matches: 7. The CDR3 is made up of 14 amino acids. CDR1 is MNHNS, CDR2 SASEGT, per germline. Here the CDR3 DNA reads TGTGCCAGCAGTAACACAGGGGTTGGCACTGAAGCTTTCTTT. This encodes CASSNTGVGTEAFF.

The rearrangement uses TRBV2 and TRBJ2-3; TRBD2 is a possible D gene (5 bases). V lost 6 bases to trimming and J lost 2 bases, with 6 bases between them. The CDR3 has 12 amino acids. The germline V gene encodes CDR1 SNHLY and CDR2 FYNNEI. Written as DNA, the CDR3 is TGTGCCAGCAGAGCGGACACAGATACGCAGTATTTT. It is translated as CASRADTDTQYF. Using reference TRBV2 and TRBJ2-3 for the parts outside the CDR3, the full variable domain is EPEVTQTPSHQVTQMGQEVILRCVPISNHLYFYWYRQILGQKVEFLVSFYNNEISEKSEIFDDQFSVERPDGSNFTLKIRSTKLEDSAMYFCASRADTDTQYFGPGTRLTVL.

Regarding this clone: This CDR3 is also generated by other DNA sequences in the sample. J is TRBJ1-1 and V is TRBV7-9, with a possible D match to TRBD1 (5 bases). Germline V gene sequence: CDR1 SEHNR, CDR2 FQNEAQ (reference sequence). This CDR3 has 14 amino acids. V lost 3 bases and J 4 bases, leaving 12 bases between the germline ends. CDR3 sequence reads: CASSFDGGSTEAFF. The CDR3 DNA reads TGTGCCAGCAGCTTCGACGGGGGGAGCACTGAAGCTTTCTTT.

V and J are TRBV6-5 and TRBJ1-1; perhaps TRBD1 as D (6 bases). The CDR3 spans 15 residues. V was clipped by 6 bases and J by 5 bases, with 19 bases between them. CDR1 MNHEY and CDR2 SVGAGI come from the germline V gene. Here the CDR3 DNA reads TGTGCCAGCAGGAAGACAAGGCAGGGGAATACTGAAGCTTTCTTT. Translated: CASRKTRQGNTEAFF.

The CDR3 DNA is TGTGCCAGCAGGGGGACCGCAGCCTATAGCAATCAGCCCCAGCATTTT. Protein: CASRGTAAYSNQPQHF. The chain joins TRBV6-6 to TRBJ1-5, with D possibly TRBD1 on 5 matching bases. Germline V lookup: CDR1 MNHNY, CDR2 SVGAGI (reference sequence). There are 16 residues in the CDR3. Trimming pared 6 bases from V and 0 bases from J, leaving 15 bases between.

This clone was seen a single time. The J gene is TRBJ2-3, the V gene TRBV2; TRBD1 might be the D (5 bases). The germline V gene encodes CDR1 SNHLY and CDR2 FYNNEI. V dropped 5 bases and J dropped 4 bases, with 13 bases sitting between them. The CDR3 length is 14 residues. The CDR3 nucleotides are TGTGCCAGCAGTCCACTGAAGACAGCAGATACGCAGTATTTT. This sequence encodes CASSPLKTADTQYF.

V and J are TRBV19 and TRBJ1-5; TRBD1 matches 8 bases. This CDR3 is 14 amino acids long. The V segment lost 4 bases and the J segment 2 bases; nucleotides outside the gene matches: 1. CDR1 is LNHDA and CDR2 is SQIVND in the germline V gene (reference sequence). The CDR3 reads CASSTQGGNQPQHF. DNA for the CDR3: TGTGCCAGTAGTACACAGGGGGGCAATCAGCCCCAGCATTTT.

The chain's CDR3 is CASSGSLGPPGPGNTIYF. For the CDR3, the DNA is TGTGCCAGCAGCGGTTCGCTAGGGCCACCGGGCCCTGGAAACACCATATATTTT. The rearrangement uses TRBV7-9 and TRBJ1-3, with D unclear. Looked up from germline, CDR1 is SEHNR and CDR2 is FQNEAQ (reference sequence). Trimming took 5 bases from V and 2 from J, leaving 22 bases between them. The CDR3 has 18 amino acids.

This clone was recorded once. The gene calls are TRBV6-1 and TRBJ2-5; the D is unclear. The CDR3 spans 14 residues. V was cut by 5 bases and J by 5 bases, with 15 bases left in between. The germline gives CDR1 MNHNS, CDR2 SASEGT. The DNA of the CDR3 is TGTGCCAGCAGTCCCGGACCGGGTTTGGAGACCCAGTACTTC. This encodes CASSPGPGLETQYF.

The V gene is TRBV28, the J gene TRBJ2-2, with D possibly matching TRBD2 (6 bases). The CDR3 is 16 residues long. Germline CDR1 MDHEN, CDR2 SYDVKM. The V end lost 10 bases, the J end lost 7 bases, and 25 bases lay between the germline ends. The CDR3 protein is CATNSPGLGRVGELFF. The CDR3 nucleotides are TGTGCCACCAACAGTCCGGGACTGGGGCGCGTCGGGGAGCTGTTTTTT.